This paragraph reports one T cell receptor beta chain. Only in-frame clones appear in the TCRdb table, and some are missing; sequencing was by immunoSEQ multiplex PCR. The sample includes about 92,000 clones, roughly 78% of them seen just once. The data derive from a study of a mutant IDH1 vaccine in newly diagnosed glioma. As for the study in general: Treated patients had a mean age of approximately 40 years and an approximately 62% male, around 38% female split.

The sample's time point: baseline, week 1 (first vaccination visit). Indicated treatment: pre-vaccination baseline after standard-of-care therapy. The CDR3 is 13 amino acids. The V and J ends lost 5 bases and 1 base respectively, with 9 bases between them. Germline assignment: CDR1 LNHDA and CDR2 SQIVND (reference sequence). This clonotype was sampled from a man aged 40-49 years with glioma. This material consisted of PBMCs, taken from a glioma patient treated with radiotherapy, temozolomide or both. The chain uses TRBV19 and TRBJ2-7, with unresolved D. The CDR3 spells CASSSTRSYEQYF. In nucleotides, the CDR3 is TGTGCCAGTAGTTCGACAAGGTCCTACGAGCAGTACTTC.